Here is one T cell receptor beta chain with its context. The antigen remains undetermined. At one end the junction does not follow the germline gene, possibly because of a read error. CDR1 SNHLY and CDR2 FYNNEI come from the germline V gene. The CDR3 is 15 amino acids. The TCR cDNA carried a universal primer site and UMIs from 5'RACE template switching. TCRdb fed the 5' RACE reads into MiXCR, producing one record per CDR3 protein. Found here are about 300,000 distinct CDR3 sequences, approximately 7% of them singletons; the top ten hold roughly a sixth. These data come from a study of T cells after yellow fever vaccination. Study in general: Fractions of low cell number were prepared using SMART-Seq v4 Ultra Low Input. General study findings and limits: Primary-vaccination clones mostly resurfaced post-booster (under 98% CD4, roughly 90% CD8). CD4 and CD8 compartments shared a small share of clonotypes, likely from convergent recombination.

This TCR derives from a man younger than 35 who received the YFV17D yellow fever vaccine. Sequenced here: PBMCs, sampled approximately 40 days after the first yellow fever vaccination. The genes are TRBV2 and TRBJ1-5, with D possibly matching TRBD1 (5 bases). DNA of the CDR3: TGTGCCAGCACTGAAGACAGCTACAGCAATCAGCCCCAGCATTTT. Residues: CASTEDSYSNQPQHF.